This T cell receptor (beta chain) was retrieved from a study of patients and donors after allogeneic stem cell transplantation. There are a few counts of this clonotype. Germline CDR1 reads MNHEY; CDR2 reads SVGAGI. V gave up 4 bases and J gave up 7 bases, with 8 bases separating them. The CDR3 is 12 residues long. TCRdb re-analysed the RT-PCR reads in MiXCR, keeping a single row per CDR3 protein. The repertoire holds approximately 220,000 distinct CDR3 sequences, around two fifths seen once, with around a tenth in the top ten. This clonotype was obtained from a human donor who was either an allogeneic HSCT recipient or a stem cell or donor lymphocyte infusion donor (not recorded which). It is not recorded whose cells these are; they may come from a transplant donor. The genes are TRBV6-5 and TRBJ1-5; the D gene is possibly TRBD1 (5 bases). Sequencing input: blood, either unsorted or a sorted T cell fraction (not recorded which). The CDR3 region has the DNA TGTGCCAGCAGTTTCCCAGGGCAGCCCCAGCATTTT. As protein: CASSFPGQPQHF.